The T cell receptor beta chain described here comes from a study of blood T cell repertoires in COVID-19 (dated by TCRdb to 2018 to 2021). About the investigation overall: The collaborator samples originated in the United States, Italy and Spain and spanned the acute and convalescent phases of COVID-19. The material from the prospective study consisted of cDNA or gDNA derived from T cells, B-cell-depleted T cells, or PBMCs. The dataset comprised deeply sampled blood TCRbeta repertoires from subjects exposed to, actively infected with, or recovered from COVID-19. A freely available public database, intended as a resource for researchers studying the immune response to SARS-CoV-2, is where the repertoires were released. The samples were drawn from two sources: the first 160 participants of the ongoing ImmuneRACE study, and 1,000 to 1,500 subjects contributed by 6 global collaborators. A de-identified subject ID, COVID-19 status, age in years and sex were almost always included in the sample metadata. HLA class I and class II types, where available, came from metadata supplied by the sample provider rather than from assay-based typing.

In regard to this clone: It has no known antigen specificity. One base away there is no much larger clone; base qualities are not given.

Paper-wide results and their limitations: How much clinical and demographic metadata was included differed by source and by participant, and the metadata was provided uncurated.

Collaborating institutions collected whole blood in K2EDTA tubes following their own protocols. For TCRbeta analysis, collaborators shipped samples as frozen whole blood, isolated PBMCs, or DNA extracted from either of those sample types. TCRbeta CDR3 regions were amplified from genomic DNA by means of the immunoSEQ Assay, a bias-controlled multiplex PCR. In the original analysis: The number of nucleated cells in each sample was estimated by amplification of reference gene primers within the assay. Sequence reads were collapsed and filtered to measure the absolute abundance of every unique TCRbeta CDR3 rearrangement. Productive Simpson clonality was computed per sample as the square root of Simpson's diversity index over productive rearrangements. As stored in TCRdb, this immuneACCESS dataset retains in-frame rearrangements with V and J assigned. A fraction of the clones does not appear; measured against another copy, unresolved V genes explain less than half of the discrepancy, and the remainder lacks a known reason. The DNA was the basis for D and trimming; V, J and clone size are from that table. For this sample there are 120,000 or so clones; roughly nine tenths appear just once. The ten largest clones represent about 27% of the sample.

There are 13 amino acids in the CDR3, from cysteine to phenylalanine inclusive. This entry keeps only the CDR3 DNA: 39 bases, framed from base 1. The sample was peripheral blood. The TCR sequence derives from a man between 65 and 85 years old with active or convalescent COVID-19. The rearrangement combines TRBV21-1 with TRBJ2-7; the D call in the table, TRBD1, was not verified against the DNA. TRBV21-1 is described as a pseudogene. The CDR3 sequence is CASSVSGSYEQYF. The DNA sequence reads TGTGCCAGCAGTGTGTCAGGCTCCTACGAGCAGTACTTC.